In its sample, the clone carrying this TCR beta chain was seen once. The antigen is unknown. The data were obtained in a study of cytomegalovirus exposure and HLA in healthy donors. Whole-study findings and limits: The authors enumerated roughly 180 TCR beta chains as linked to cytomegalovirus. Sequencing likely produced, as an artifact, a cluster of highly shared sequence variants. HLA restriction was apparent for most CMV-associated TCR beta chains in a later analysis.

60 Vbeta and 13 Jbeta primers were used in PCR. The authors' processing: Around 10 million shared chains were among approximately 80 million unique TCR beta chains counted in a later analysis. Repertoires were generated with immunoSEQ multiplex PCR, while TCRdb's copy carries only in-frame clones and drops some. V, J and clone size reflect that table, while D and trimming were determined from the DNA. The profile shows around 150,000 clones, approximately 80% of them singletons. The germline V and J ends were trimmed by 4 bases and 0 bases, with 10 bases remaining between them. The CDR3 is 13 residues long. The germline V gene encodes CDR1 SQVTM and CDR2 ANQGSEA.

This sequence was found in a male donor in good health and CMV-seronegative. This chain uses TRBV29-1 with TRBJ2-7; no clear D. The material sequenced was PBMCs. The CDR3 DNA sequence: TGCAGCGTTGGAAGAACTAACTCCTACGAGCAGTACTTC. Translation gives CSVGRTNSYEQYF.